The clone carrying this TCR beta chain was found a few times. These data belong to a study of blood T cell repertoires in COVID-19. Produced via immunoSEQ multiplex PCR; TCRdb's table is partial and in-frame only. The sample gives about 97,000 clones, approximately 88% of which show up once; 4% to 5.5% is in the top ten. The CDR3 runs to 13 residues. The ends were cut back, 1 base at V and 6 bases at J, with 9 bases in the middle. The germline V gene has CDR1 SGHTA and CDR2 FQGNSA. The chain joins TRBV7-2 to TRBJ1-2; D is undetermined. The sequenced material came from peripheral blood. This clonotype was obtained from a human donor in a cohort sampled during active COVID-19. The CDR3, as DNA: TGTGCCAGCAGCTTAGTTGAACAGAATGGCTACACCTTC. Encoded protein: CASSLVEQNGYTF. The entire variable domain, with the rest obtained from reference TRBV7-2 and TRBJ1-2, is as follows: GAGVSQSPSNKVTEKGKDVELRCDPISGHTALYWYRQSLGQGLEFLIYFQGNSAPDKSGLPSDRFSAERTGGSVSTLTIQRTQQEDSAVYLCASSLVEQNGYTFGSGTRLTVV.